These T cell receptor beta chains were read from a single sample in a study of T cell responses to AZD1222 COVID-19 vaccine. Measured with immunoSEQ multiplex PCR; TCRdb has only the in-frame clones, and not every one. The sample includes around 140,000 clones, approximately 83% of them seen just once. The input for sequencing was peripheral blood, taken on day 0 of AZD1222 vaccination. The receptors shown here come from an adult in good health. The CDR3 runs from the conserved cysteine through the conserved F or W. A D gene is named only where the DNA matches it firmly. Only part of the rows carry a size: once, few, many, or a class if the clone is expanded.

size	V	D	J	DNA	CDR3
NA	TRBV27	TRBD1	TRBJ1-6	TGTGCCAGCAGACTCCAAGACAGGGAGCATTCACCCCTCCACTTT	CASRLQDREHSPLHF
NA	TRBV28	NA	TRBJ1-6	TGTGCCAGCAGTTTACTGGGGGCCCAAAGTAATTCACCCCTCCACTTT	CASSLLGAQSNSPLHF
NA	TRBV3-1/TRBV3-2	NA	TRBJ2-2	TGTGCCAGCAGCCAAACTAACACCGGGGAGCTGTTTTTT	CASSQTNTGELFF
NA	TRBV18	NA	TRBJ1-1	TGTGCCAGCTCCGCGCAAGGGTTGAACACTGAAGCTTTCTTT	CASSAQGLNTEAFF
NA	TRBV28	NA	TRBJ1-4	TGTGCCAGCAGTCCCAGCGGGGATGATGAAAAACTGTTTTTT	CASSPSGDDEKLFF
few	TRBV30	NA	TRBJ2-7	TGTGCCTGGAGTGGCGACATTTACTCCTACGAGCAGTACTTC	CAWSGDIYSYEQYF
few	TRBV4-1	TRBD1	TRBJ2-1	TGCGCCAGCAGCCAAGAAGTCAGGGGGTACAACAATGAGCAGTTCTTC	CASSQEVRGYNNEQFF
NA	TRBV2	NA	TRBJ1-1	TGTGCCAGCAGTGCTTCTGGGGCGCGGACTGAAGCTTTCTTT	CASSASGARTEAFF
NA	TRBV5-1	TRBD2	TRBJ2-2	TGCGCCAGCAGCTTGCTGACTAGCGGGGCCACCGGGGAGCTGTTTTTT	CASSLLTSGATGELFF
once	TRBV6-6	TRBD2	TRBJ2-2	TGTGCCAGCAGTTGGACTAGCGGCCACACCGGGGAGCTGTTTTTT	CASSWTSGHTGELFF
once	TRBV7-9	NA	TRBJ1-1	TGTGCCAGCACGGGGAGGGCAGAGAACACTGAAGCTTTCTTT	CASTGRAENTEAFF
NA	TRBV3-1/TRBV3-2	NA	TRBJ2-2	TGTGCCAGCAGCCAAGAGGACTTCTTCACCGGGGAGCTGTTTTTT	CASSQEDFFTGELFF
NA	TRBV12-3/TRBV12-4	NA	TRBJ2-7	TGTGCCAGCAGTTTCGGGGATTACGAGCAGTACTTC	CASSFGDYEQYF
NA	TRBV30	TRBD1	TRBJ1-1	TGTGCCTGGAGTGGTCAGGGGGACACTGAAGCTTTCTTT	CAWSGQGDTEAFF
NA	TRBV9	TRBD2	TRBJ2-1	TGTGCCAGCAGCGCTACTAGCGGGGCTTACAATGAGCAGTTCTTC	CASSATSGAYNEQFF
NA	TRBV11-2	TRBD1	TRBJ2-2	TGTGCCAGCAGCTTATTTTCCAGGGGGCTGGACGGGGAGCTGTTTTTT	CASSLFSRGLDGELFF
NA	TRBV6-5	NA	TRBJ1-6	TGTGCCAGCATGAGGACGGATAATTCACCCCTCCACTTT	CASMRTDNSPLHF
NA	TRBV27	TRBD2	TRBJ2-1	TGTGCCAGCAGCCCGACCTACTGGACTAGCGGGAAGGCAGACAATGAGCAGTTCTTC	CASSPTYWTSGKADNEQFF
NA	TRBV6-5	NA	TRBJ1-1	TGTGCCGTTAGGGGTGAGGTGGAGAACACTGAAGCTTTCTTT	CAVRGEVENTEAFF
NA	TRBV12-3/TRBV12-4	TRBD1	TRBJ1-2	TGTGCCAGCAGGGACAGGACAAACTATGGCTACACCTTC	CASRDRTNYGYTF
few	TRBV28	TRBD1	TRBJ1-1	TGTGCCAGCAGTTTATACGTCGCAGGGGGCGATTTGTTCACTGAAGCTTTCTTT	CASSLYVAGGDLFTEAFF
NA	TRBV6-1	NA	TRBJ1-1	TGTGCCAGCAGTGACTTTCAGGGGACGGGCCTGCGCGAAGCTTTCTTT	CASSDFQGTGLREAFF
once	TRBV11-3	TRBD1	TRBJ1-1	TGTGCCAGCAGCAAGGGACAGACTCGGGAGGAAGCTTTCTTT	CASSKGQTREEAFF
NA	TRBV4-1	NA	TRBJ1-1	TGCGCCAGCAGCCAAGGTAACCACGTGAACACTGAAGCTTTCTTT	CASSQGNHVNTEAFF
NA	TRBV19	NA	TRBJ1-1	TGTGCCATCCGCAGGGCTCCTGAAGCTTTCTTT	CAIRRAPEAFF
NA	TRBV7-9	NA	TRBJ1-1	TGTGCCAGCAGCCCCCTCCTTGGGCAGAGCACTGAAGCTTTCTTT	CASSPLLGQSTEAFF
once	TRBV6-2/TRBV6-3	NA	TRBJ1-1	TGTGCCAGCAGTTACTTTATGAACACTGAAGCTTTCTTT	CASSYFMNTEAFF
NA	TRBV6-5	NA	TRBJ2-5	TGTGCCAGCAGTTTAGGACACTACCAAACGGAGACCCAGTACTTC	CASSLGHYQTETQYF
NA	TRBV3-1/TRBV3-2	NA	TRBJ2-5	TGTGCCAGCAGCCGGTGGGGGCAGGGGGAGACCCAGTACTTC	CASSRWGQGETQYF
NA	TRBV5-8	TRBD1	TRBJ1-1	TGTGCCAGCAGCGCCGACAGGGGTTTTACTGAAGCTTTCTTT	CASSADRGFTEAFF
NA	TRBV5-1	NA	TRBJ1-1	TGCGCCAGCAGCTTGAAGGGGCCGAACACTGAAGCTTTCTTT	CASSLKGPNTEAFF